This T cell receptor (beta chain) was recorded in a study of CD8 T cells in ankylosing spondylitis. Study conclusions and caveats: Before this, some motif variants had been reported in reactive arthritis synovial fluid and blood. Disease-linked clones reportedly concentrated significantly in matched ankylosing spondylitis synovial fluid.

Libraries for TCR beta were made by quantitative 5'-RACE with molecular barcodes. Via MiXCR, TCRdb re-called the 5' RACE reads, giving one row per CDR3 protein. The data show some 130,000 distinct CDR3 sequences, with about 7% seen just once and 9.5% to 15% held by the top ten. This clonotype was counted only a few times. Its matching antigen is unknown. With 8 bases removed from V and 0 bases from J, the gap between germline ends came to 11 bases. The CDR3 contains 13 residues. Germline V gives CDR1 SQVTM, CDR2 ANQGSEA. The clonotype was recovered from a female donor with ankylosing spondylitis or in good health (not recorded which). V gene TRBV29-1 combines with J gene TRBJ1-5, with D maybe TRBD1 (6 bases). Sequenced sample: blood, either unsorted or a sorted T cell fraction (not recorded which). The chain's CDR3 is CSYRQASNQPQHF. The CDR3 coding sequence is TGCAGCTATCGACAGGCTAGCAATCAGCCCCAGCATTTT.